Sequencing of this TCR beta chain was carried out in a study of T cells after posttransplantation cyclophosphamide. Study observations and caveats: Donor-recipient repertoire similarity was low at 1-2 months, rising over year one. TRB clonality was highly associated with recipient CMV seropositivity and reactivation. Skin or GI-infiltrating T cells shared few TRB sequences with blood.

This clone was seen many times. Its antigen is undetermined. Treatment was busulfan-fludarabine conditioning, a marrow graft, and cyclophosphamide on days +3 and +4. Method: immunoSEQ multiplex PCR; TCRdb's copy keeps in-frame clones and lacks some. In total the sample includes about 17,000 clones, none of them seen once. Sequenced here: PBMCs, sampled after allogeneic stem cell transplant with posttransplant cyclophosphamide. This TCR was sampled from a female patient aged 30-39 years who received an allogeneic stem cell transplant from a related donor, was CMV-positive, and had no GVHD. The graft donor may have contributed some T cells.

The DNA of the CDR3 is TGCGCCAGCAGCCAAGATTGGCTTCAGGGCGGGAGGACAGATACGCAGTATTTT. Its protein product is CASSQDWLQGGRTDTQYF. J is TRBJ2-3 and V is TRBV4-1, with 8 bases that match TRBD2. The germline V gene has CDR1 MGHRA and CDR2 YSYEKL. This CDR3 region has 18 residues. V shed 0 bases and J 3 bases; nucleotides not matched to a gene: 11.